This T cell receptor (beta chain) was profiled in a study of graft-versus-host responses after intestinal transplantation. Study summary: Induction using anti-thymocyte globulin, followed by tacrolimus and steroids for two to three years, was given to all recipients. Findings and caveats of the study: Levels of circulating GvH clones at their peak were associated with early post-transplant HvG declines. The authors found GvH clones in recipient marrow, some appearing first in ileum or blood.

The germline V gene has CDR1 SGHAT and CDR2 FQDESV (reference sequence). There are 14 residues in the CDR3. The ends lost 5 bases at V and 3 bases at J; junction bases unmatched: 5. Comment on this clone: Its antigen is still unknown.

Generated by immunoSEQ multiplex PCR, the TCRdb table keeps only in-frame clones and is missing some. There are tens of thousands of clones in the sample; roughly 95% occur only once, and 0.2% to 0.25% lies in the top ten. The chain carries TRBV11-1 and TRBJ2-5; 8 bases are shared with TRBD1. The origin of this receptor is a human donor who was the organ donor for an intestinal transplant. The starting material was unstimulated CD8+ T cells sorted from spleen or lymph node cells, obtained before transplant. The CDR3 here is CASSPTTGEETQYF. DNA for the CDR3: TGTGCCAGCAGCCCAACGACAGGGGAAGAGACCCAGTACTTC.